Detailed here is one TCR beta chain. Its specificity is not known. This sample was taken from a study of cytomegalovirus exposure and HLA in healthy donors. Overall study findings and caveats: Reported findings show TCR beta sequences accurately forecast HLA-A and HLA-B alleles in most subjects. An assumption of roughly uniform sequencing depth across donors underlay the presence/absence analyses.

The CDR3 is made up of 13 amino acids. Losses at the gene ends were 11 bases for V and 3 bases for J; bases not matched to a gene: 9. The germline gives CDR1 LNHDA, CDR2 SQIVND (reference sequence). The PCR made use of 60 Vbeta and 13 Jbeta primers. Repertoires were generated with immunoSEQ multiplex PCR, while TCRdb's copy carries only in-frame clones and drops some. Found here are fewer than 150,000 clones, approximately 67% of them singletons; the top ten hold about 8.6%. The sequenced sample consisted of PBMCs. The gene calls are TRBV19 and TRBJ2-7, with TRBD1 identical over 8 bases. This sequence originates from a man between 18 and 35 years old in good health and CMV-seropositive. This chain's CDR3 is CAAPTGEFYEQYF. DNA of the CDR3: TGTGCCGCCCCGACAGGGGAGTTCTACGAGCAGTACTTC.